The clone carrying this TCR beta chain was observed a few times. Antigen specificity is unknown. This specimen comes from a study of T cells in Graves' hyperthyroidism and ophthalmopathy. About the study: Peripheral blood was obtained at initial diagnosis, preceding any treatment.

Regarding the study as a whole: Blood shared most expanded thyroid clonotypes above 0.001.

Germline CDR1 and CDR2: SGHVS and FQNEAQ. CDR3 size: 15 residues. With 3 bases removed from V and 4 bases from J, the gap between germline ends came to 13 bases. The TCR beta CDR3 regions underwent amplification using RNA transcripts as the source. Using the HTBI primer set, a first-round RT-PCR was run on the TCR CDR3. One entry per CDR3 protein results from TCRdb running MiXCR on the multiplex PCR reads. The sample lists 400,000 or so distinct CDR3 sequences, more than 12% occurring once. This sequence was found in a man aged 50-60 years with Graves' ophthalmopathy. The chain employs TRBV7-8 and TRBJ1-5, with a weak D call TRBD1 (6 bases). Sequencing was performed on blood. CDR3 sequence reads: CASSFSSGENQPQHF. The CDR3 nucleotides read TGTGCCAGCAGCTTTTCATCAGGGGAGAATCAGCCCCAGCATTTT.